The entry below describes one T cell receptor beta chain. Antigen: not known. Each PCR replicate from the sorted subsets contained 200 to 250 ng DNA, which is roughly 33,000 T cell genomes. Using immunoSEQ multiplex PCR, the repertoire was profiled, and TCRdb retains in-frame clones only, with some absent. The data show over a million clones, with over 95% seen just once and roughly 1.1% held by the top ten. Partitioning of CD4+ cells yielded a CD45RA+ naive subset and a CD45RA-negative memory subset. The sample is drawn from a study of shared clonotypes between healthy human individuals. Points from the study as a whole: Relative to clonotypes present in all four donors, those not shared had lower generation probabilities. It was the few donors that limited the genetic and exposure-history diversity represented.

CDR3 length equals 14 residues. Germline CDR1 SEHNR, CDR2 FQNEAQ (reference sequence). Unmatched junction bases numbered 4, after V lost 4 bases and J lost 5 bases. Sequencing input: naive CD4+ T cells sorted from blood. As to subset: CD45RA+ positively selected. V gene TRBV7-9 combines with J gene TRBJ1-1, with 10 bases that match TRBD1. This TCR derives from a man between 25 and 39 years old in good health. In DNA form, the CDR3 reads TGTGCCAGCAGCTCTGACAGGGGGCTGACTGAAGCTTTCTTT. Protein product: CASSSDRGLTEAFF.